Shown below are 18 T cell receptor beta chains from a single sample sequenced in a study of cytomegalovirus exposure and HLA in healthy donors. With 60 Vbeta and 13 Jbeta primers, the PCR was carried out. Some clones are missing from TCRdb's copy, which holds only in-frame ones; the method was immunoSEQ multiplex PCR. The sample totals more than 45,000 clones. Sequenced input: PBMCs. Every receptor here comes from a woman aged 60-75 years in good health and CMV-seropositive.

In regard to this clone: The sample carries other DNA sequences with the same CDR3. The CDR3 protein is CASSTDRADTGELFF. The CDR3 DNA follows: TGCGCCAGCAGCACGGACAGGGCGGACACCGGGGAGCTGTTTTTT. This sequence joins TRBV5-1 and TRBJ2-2; TRBD1 agrees at 8 bases. Trimming removed 4 bases from V and 3 bases from J; junction bases left unmatched: 5. The CDR3 is 15 amino acids. Germline V gene sequence: CDR1 SGHRS, CDR2 YFSETQ.

The V call is TRBV7-9, the J call TRBJ2-1, with 7 bases identical to TRBD1. The CDR3 runs 14 residues. V trimming: 1 base; J trimming: 8 bases; junction bases outside the gene matches: 5. Looked up from germline, CDR1 is SEHNR and CDR2 is FQNEAQ (reference sequence). Here the CDR3 DNA reads TGTGCCAGCAGCTTAGTGAGACAGGGCCATGAGCAGTTCTTC. It specifies CASSLVRQGHEQFF.

The chain joins TRBV4-3 to TRBJ2-2, with D possibly TRBD2 on 5 matching bases. Per germline, CDR1 LGHNA and CDR2 YSLEER. This CDR3 has 15 amino acids. V lost 1 base and J 1 base, leaving 7 bases between the germline ends. This CDR3 reads CASSQAGKNTGELFF. CDR3 in DNA: TGCGCCAGCAGCCAAGCCGGGAAGAACACCGGGGAGCTGTTTTTT.

This chain links TRBV13 with TRBJ1-1, with 11 nucleotides matching TRBD1. Germline lookup yields CDR1 PRHDT and CDR2 FYEKMQ (reference sequence). This CDR3 is built from 13 residues. With 5 bases clipped from V and 7 bases from J, the junction kept 3 bases outside the gene matches. CDR3 in amino acids: CASSGQGAGEAFF. For the CDR3, the DNA is TGTGCCAGCAGCGGACAGGGGGCGGGTGAAGCTTTCTTT.

The V gene is TRBV21-1, the J gene TRBJ1-2. TRBV21-1 counts as a pseudogene. This CDR3 contains 14 residues. In nucleotides, the CDR3 is TGTGCCAGCAGCTCTTTGAGAGCTAACTATGGCTACACCTTC. This gives the protein CASSSLRANYGYTF.

V is TRBV14 and J is TRBJ1-1; D unclear. Between the trimmed V and J ends, which lost 4 bases and 7 bases, there was a span of 10 bases. Per germline, CDR1 SGHDN and CDR2 FVKESK. This CDR3 is 12 amino acids long. The DNA of the CDR3 is TGTGCCAGCAGCCCCCAGGTCCGTGAAGCTTTCTTT. It yields the protein CASSPQVREAFF.

The chain joins TRBV5-1 to TRBJ1-2; TRBD1 might be the D (5 bases). In germline, CDR1 is SGHRS, CDR2 YFSETQ. Between the trimmed V and J ends, which lost 3 bases and 0 bases, there was a span of 12 bases. The CDR3 loop spans 15 amino acids. The CDR3 nucleotides are TGCGCCAGCAGCTCACAGGTCGCAGCTAACTATGGCTACACCTTC. Translation gives CASSSQVAANYGYTF.

CDR3 sequence (DNA): TGCGCCAGCAGCCCAAGGGGGGGCTACGAGCAGTACTTC. The encoded protein is CASSPRGGYEQYF. The chain combines TRBV4-1 with TRBJ2-7; perhaps TRBD2 as D (7 bases). The V end was cut by 4 bases, the J end by 3 bases, with 10 bases between. The CDR3 runs to 13 residues. CDR1 is MGHRA and CDR2 is YSYEKL in the germline V gene.

The CDR3 nucleotides are TGTGCCAGTAGTATTATGGAGAGCACTGAAGCTTTCTTT. As protein: CASSIMESTEAFF. The V call is TRBV19, the J call TRBJ1-1; D not resolved. V lost 3 bases and J lost 4, with 9 bases in between. The CDR3 is 13 residues long. The germline CDR1 and CDR2 sequences are LNHDA and SQIVND (reference sequence).

V gene TRBV5-5 combines with J gene TRBJ1-1, with 8 bases lining up with TRBD1. Trimming at V came to 2 bases and at J to 3 bases, leaving 12 bases not matched to a gene. The CDR3 runs 17 residues. Per germline, CDR1 SGHKS and CDR2 YYEKEE (reference sequence). The CDR3 loop reads CASSFTQGGVTDTEAFF. CDR3 DNA sequence: TGTGCCAGCAGCTTCACACAGGGGGGGGTTACGGACACTGAAGCTTTCTTT.

This chain uses TRBV7-8 with TRBJ1-1; 8 bases line up with TRBD1. The CDR3 runs to 14 residues. Trimming removed 5 bases from V and 6 bases from J; junction bases left unmatched: 8. From germline, CDR1 is SGHVS and CDR2 FQNEAQ. CDR3 in amino acids: CASSPRDRLAEAFF. CDR3 coding DNA: TGTGCCAGCAGCCCCCGGGACAGGCTTGCTGAAGCTTTCTTT.

V is TRBV29-1 and J is TRBJ1-1; maybe TRBD1 (6 bases). Trimming removed 6 bases from V and 6 bases from J, with 20 bases in between. The CDR3 loop spans 14 amino acids. Germline V lookup: CDR1 SQVTM, CDR2 ANQGSEA. The CDR3 DNA reads as TGCAGCGTCACCCTCCGGGACACTTACGCTGAAGCTTTCTTT. Amino acids: CSVTLRDTYAEAFF.

This sequence joins TRBV6-5 and TRBJ1-2; 7 bases agree with TRBD1. This CDR3 is 15 amino acids long. V trimming: 5 bases; J trimming: 7 bases; junction bases outside the gene matches: 13. Germline V gene sequence: CDR1 MNHEY, CDR2 SVGAGI. The chain's CDR3 is CASSPWDSNSGGYTF. CDR3 nucleotide sequence: TGTGCCAGCAGTCCCTGGGACAGCAATTCGGGTGGCTACACCTTC.

The chain couples TRBV6-5 to TRBJ1-1, with no clear D. Germline V gene data show CDR1 as MNHEY and CDR2 as SVGAGI. V gave up 2 bases and J gave up 1 base, with 8 bases separating them. The CDR3 sequence is 14 residues long. CDR3 loop: CASSYLRGNTEAFF. The CDR3 nucleotides read TGTGCCAGCAGTTACCTTAGAGGGAACACTGAAGCTTTCTTT.

The gene calls are TRBV6-5 and TRBJ2-7; tentative D call: TRBD1 (6 bases). V dropped 2 bases and J dropped 2 bases, with 13 bases sitting between them. CDR1 and CDR2 from the germline V gene are MNHEY and SVGAGI. There are 15 residues in the CDR3. The chain's CDR3 is CASSYERDIPYEQYF. CDR3 coding DNA: TGTGCCAGCAGTTACGAAAGGGACATTCCCTACGAGCAGTACTTC.

The gene calls are TRBV9 and TRBJ1-3; 9 bases are a match to TRBD1. V lost 4 bases and J lost 6; bases outside the gene matches: 14. CDR3 length: 17 residues. From germline, CDR1 is SGDLS and CDR2 YYNGEE. The CDR3 nucleotides read TGTGCCAGCAGCCTCTCAACGGGACAGGGCATCGAAAACACCATATATTTT. This encodes CASSLSTGQGIENTIYF.

The gene calls are TRBV7-2 and TRBJ1-1; TRBD1 aligns across 7 bases. V shed 3 bases, J shed 10 bases, and the junction held 8 bases outside the gene matches. The CDR3 has 13 residues. CDR1 and CDR2 from the germline V gene are SGHTA and FQGNSA. The CDR3: CASSFFSDRAAFF. CDR3 bases: TGTGCCAGCAGCTTTTTTTCTGACAGGGCAGCTTTCTTT. Drawing the rest from reference TRBV7-2 and TRBJ1-1, the complete variable domain is GAGVSQSPSNKVTEKGKDVELRCDPISGHTALYWYRQSLGQGLEFLIYFQGNSAPDKSGLPSDRFSAERTGGSVSTLTIQRTQQEDSAVYLCASSFFSDRAAFFGQGTRLTVV.

This chain joins TRBV6-5 and TRBJ1-2; 7 bases map to TRBD1. The ends lost 5 bases at V and 8 bases at J; junction bases unmatched: 5. The germline gives CDR1 MNHEY, CDR2 SVGAGI. The CDR3 is 12 residues long. The CDR3 spells CASSKGAGGYTF. CDR3 DNA: TGTGCCAGCAGTAAGGGGGCAGGGGGCTACACCTTC.